What follows are 19 T cell receptor beta chains derived from one specimen sequenced in a study of read filtering for tumor transcriptome and immune sequencing. From around 0.4 ug of RNA, a library with molecular barcoded alpha/delta and beta/gamma adaptors was made. TCRdb analysed the reads with MiXCR anew, one entry per CDR3 protein. Among about 90,000 distinct CDR3 sequences listed, approximately 13% were seen once. Sequenced: a population of CD138-negative cells sorted from bone marrow. Receptor source: a donor at least 40 years old with multiple myeloma.

This clonotype was seen many times. CDR3 nucleotides: TGTGCCACCGAGCTGAACACCGGGGAGCTGTTTTTT. Protein product: CATELNTGELFF. The chain uses TRBV12-3 or TRBV12-4 and TRBJ2-2; D uncertain. V lost 10 bases and J lost 1, with 7 bases in between. This CDR3 has 12 amino acids.

At least ten counts were recorded for this clonotype. V and J are TRBV5-1 and TRBJ1-1; 8 bases line up with TRBD1. Looked up from germline, CDR1 is SGHRS and CDR2 is YFSETQ. V shed 4 bases and J 2 bases; nucleotides not matched to a gene: 4. The CDR3 is 14 residues long. CDR3 in amino acids: CASSGQGSNTEAFF. The CDR3 DNA is TGCGCCAGCAGCGGACAGGGCTCAAACACTGAAGCTTTCTTT.

This clonotype was picked up many times. This chain links TRBV10-3 with TRBJ2-5, with D perhaps TRBD2 (6 bases). The V end was cut by 5 bases, the J end by 3 bases, with 13 bases between. The germline CDR1 and CDR2 sequences are ENHRY and SYGVKD. The CDR3 is made up of 14 amino acids. The CDR3, as DNA: TGTGCCATCAGTAATAGCGGAGATGAAGAGACCCAGTACTTC. Translation gives CAISNSGDEETQYF.

This clonotype occurred many times. V gene TRBV30 combines with J gene TRBJ2-1; D is perhaps TRBD1 or TRBD2 (6 bases each). The CDR3 has 14 amino acids. V lost 0 bases, J lost 7 bases, and 13 bases lay in between. Looked up from germline, CDR1 is GTSNPN and CDR2 is SVGIG (reference sequence). CDR3 protein: CAWSVGGQQNEQFF. CDR3 bases: TGTGCCTGGAGTGTAGGGGGGCAGCAAAATGAGCAGTTCTTC. The whole variable domain, remainder taken from reference TRBV30 and TRBJ2-1, is SQTIHQWPATLVQPVGSPLSLECTVEGTSNPNLYWYRQAAGRGLQLLFYSVGIGQISSEVPQNLSASRPQDRQFILSSKKLLLSDSGFYLCAWSVGGQQNEQFFGPGTRLTVL.

This clonotype has a count of ten or more. The CDR3 is CASSETSSGANVLTF. The CDR3 DNA follows: TGTGCCAGCAGTGAAACCAGCTCTGGGGCCAACGTCCTGACTTTC. The gene calls are TRBV2 and TRBJ2-6; D unclear. V lost 2 bases and J 0 bases, leaving 5 bases between the germline ends. The CDR3 loop spans 15 amino acids. In germline, CDR1 is SNHLY, CDR2 FYNNEI.

This clonotype has ten or more counts. This chain connects TRBV11-2 to TRBJ2-5, with D possibly being TRBD2 (5 bases). The germline gives CDR1 SGHAT, CDR2 FQNNGV. The CDR3 loop spans 15 amino acids. Trimming removed 1 base from V and 5 bases from J, with 14 bases in between. The CDR3 protein is CASSLGTSGLETQYF. DNA for the CDR3: TGTGCCAGCAGCTTAGGTACTAGTGGGTTGGAGACCCAGTACTTC.

This clonotype was seen repeatedly, ten times or more. V and J are TRBV7-8 and TRBJ2-1, with 7 bases identical to TRBD2. The CDR3 length is 17 residues. V dropped 5 bases and J dropped 3; count of bases not matched to a gene: 13. Germline assignment: CDR1 SGHVS and CDR2 FQNEAQ. The CDR3 nucleotides are TGTGCCAGCAGCCCCTACCCGGGTCGCGGGAGCTACAATGAGCAGTTCTTC. This sequence encodes CASSPYPGRGSYNEQFF.

Remarks on this clonotype: One junction end disagrees with the germline gene, perhaps due to a read error. The rearrangement joins TRBV7-7 to TRBJ2-7, with D unresolved. This CDR3 has 13 residues. CDR1 and CDR2 (germline): SSHAT, FNYEAQ (reference sequence). Here the CDR3 reads CASSPGPGYEQYF. CDR3 in DNA: TGTGCTAGCAGCCCCGGACCCGGCTACGAGCAGTACTTC.

This clonotype was detected many times. The chain joins TRBV12-3 or TRBV12-4 to TRBJ1-1; perhaps TRBD1 as D (5 bases). The V end lost 6 bases, the J end lost 6 bases, and 14 bases lay between the germline ends. CDR3 size: 13 residues. Written as DNA, the CDR3 is TGTGCCAGCAGGGCCCGGGGCGAAGCTGAAGCTTTCTTT. Translation gives CASRARGEAEAFF.

This clonotype has ten or more counts. The chain employs TRBV28 and TRBJ1-1, with D tentatively TRBD1 (6 bases). The V end was cut by 6 bases, the J end by 1 base, with 6 bases between. CDR1 MDHEN and CDR2 SYDVKM come from the germline V gene. The CDR3 loop spans 12 amino acids. The DNA of the CDR3 is TGTGCCAGCAGGACAGGGAACACTGAAGCTTTCTTT. Translating it yields CASRTGNTEAFF.

This clonotype was detected ten times or more. For the CDR3, the DNA is TGTGCCAGCAGCTTACTAGCGGGATCGGCAGATACGCAGTATTTT. Its translation: CASSLLAGSADTQYF. This chain uses TRBV7-3 with TRBJ2-3; 9 bases align to TRBD2. Germline lookup yields CDR1 SGHTA and CDR2 FQGTGA. V lost 2 bases, J lost 4 bases, and 4 bases stayed unmatched. This CDR3 is built from 15 residues.

This clonotype was detected many times. The V and J genes are TRBV18 and TRBJ1-5, with D possibly TRBD1 on 6 matching bases. This CDR3 spans 17 amino acids. Germline CDR1 is KGHSH and CDR2 is LQKENI. Trimming left V 3 bases short and J 1 base short, with 16 bases between. CDR3 protein: CASSPPGGGQSNQPQHF. The CDR3 region has the DNA TGTGCCAGCTCACCTCCGGGGGGGGGACAAAGCAATCAGCCCCAGCATTTT.

This clonotype was seen repeatedly, ten times or more. The rearrangement links TRBV25-1 to TRBJ2-7; the D gene could be TRBD1 or TRBD2 (5 bases each). The CDR3 contains 15 residues. Germline lookup yields CDR1 MGHDK and CDR2 SYGVNS. V shed 1 base and J shed 0 bases, with 10 bases lying between them. The CDR3 DNA reads as TGTGCCAGCAGTGAATCTGCAGGGAGCTCCTACGAGCAGTACTTC. Its protein product is CASSESAGSSYEQYF.

At least ten counts were recorded for this clonotype. The V call is TRBV27, the J call TRBJ2-2; D not certain. V lost 1 base and J 8 bases, leaving 2 bases between the germline ends. Germline CDR1 and CDR2: MNHEY and SMNVEV (reference sequence). This CDR3 region has 11 residues. CDR3 in DNA: TGTGCCAGCAGTTTATTTGGGGAGCTGTTTTTT. Residues: CASSLFGELFF.

This clonotype was counted many times. The chain couples TRBV24-1 to TRBJ2-1; D is unclear. The CDR3 spans 14 residues. Trimming removed 9 bases from V and 0 bases from J, with 11 bases in between. CDR1 and CDR2 (germline): KGHDR, SFDVKD. The CDR3 DNA reads TGTGCCACCTCAACTACGAGCTCCTACAATGAGCAGTTCTTC. Its protein product is CATSTTSSYNEQFF.

In the case of this clonotype: This clone may be a read error of a much larger clone one base away. DNA for the CDR3: TGCAGTGCTAAAGATCCCAGGGATGACGAGCAGTACTTC. Amino acid sequence: CSAKDPRDDEQYF. The rearrangement links TRBV20-1 to TRBJ2-7, with TRBD1 as a possible D gene (5 bases). The CDR3 spans 13 residues. CDR1 is DFQATT, CDR2 SNEGSKA, per germline (reference sequence). V dropped 4 bases and J dropped 5 bases, with 15 bases sitting between them.

This clonotype has ten or more counts. J is TRBJ1-5 and V is TRBV6-1; no clear D. In germline, CDR1 is MNHNS, CDR2 SASEGT. V was pared by 4 bases and J by 2 bases, with 15 bases between. This CDR3 is 16 amino acids long. CDR3: CASSGSGGVRNQPQHF. Written as DNA, the CDR3 is TGTGCCAGCAGTGGCAGCGGCGGAGTGCGCAATCAGCCCCAGCATTTT.

Ten or more counts support this clonotype. This chain links TRBV7-9 with TRBJ2-7; 7 nucleotides match TRBD2. V lost 5 bases, J lost 4 bases, and 11 bases stayed unmatched. CDR3 length: 15 residues. The germline V gene has CDR1 SEHNR and CDR2 FQNEAQ (reference sequence). The CDR3 DNA sequence: TGTGCCAGCAGCCCCCAGGCGGGAGTGATGTACGAGCAGTACTTC. It codes for CASSPQAGVMYEQYF.

Remarks on this clonotype: This could be a read error, since a much larger clone is one nucleotide away. The V call is TRBV14, the J call TRBJ1-1; D is unresolved. The CDR3 is 13 amino acids. Germline CDR1 SGHDN, CDR2 FVKESK. The V and J ends lost 2 bases and 8 bases respectively, with 12 bases between them. CDR3 loop: CASSQREELEAFF. CDR3 coding DNA: TGTGCCAGCAGCCAACGGGAGGAGTTGGAAGCTTTCTTT.